What follows is one TCR beta chain and its context. Its antigen is unidentified. CDR3 length equals 18 residues. V lost 4 bases, J lost 2 bases, and 14 bases stayed unmatched. Germline V gene sequence: CDR1 LGHNA, CDR2 YNFKEQ. This PCR relied on a set of 60 Vbeta primers and 13 Jbeta primers. Sequencing used immunoSEQ multiplex PCR; TCRdb keeps in-frame clones, though not all of them. This repertoire shows around 200,000 clones, around 83% found once; its top ten account for 1.5% to 2%. This specimen comes from a study of cytomegalovirus exposure and HLA in healthy donors. Regarding the study as a whole: Altogether, 160 or so TCR beta chains were recorded as cytomegalovirus-associated. Trimming of TCR beta V- and J-genes showed a link, identified in a later analysis, to a missense DCLRE1C variant. TCR beta sequences reportedly predicted the HLA-A and HLA-B alleles of most subjects accurately.

The source material was PBMCs. The chain couples TRBV4-2 to TRBJ2-3, with 8 bases aligning to TRBD1. The sequence was obtained from a man in his fifties in good health and CMV-seronegative. Here the CDR3 reads CASSPGKFSDRATDTQYF. The DNA for the CDR3 is TGTGCCAGCAGCCCCGGTAAATTTTCGGACAGGGCCACAGATACGCAGTATTTT.